One and the same sample provided the 18 T cell receptor beta chains below, sequenced in a study of shared clonotypes between healthy human individuals. This table comes from immunoSEQ multiplex PCR, and its TCRdb copy is limited to in-frame clones, with some not included. This sample has about 980,000 clones, with around 80% found just once. Sequencing was performed on memory CD4+ T cells sorted from blood. Subset given: CD45RA-negative fraction. These receptor sequences come from a man aged 18 to 30 in good health.

The genes are TRBV5-6 and TRBJ2-2; TRBD2 might be the D (7 bases). Germline V gives CDR1 SGHDT, CDR2 YYEEEE. V lost 4 bases and J lost 1, with 14 bases in between. The CDR3 has 16 amino acids. This CDR3 is CASSPRGRENTGELFF. Written as DNA, the CDR3 is TGTGCCAGCAGCCCGAGGGGGAGGGAGAACACCGGGGAGCTGTTTTTT.

This clone occurred once. The genes are TRBV6-5 and TRBJ2-1; no definite D call. Germline lookup yields CDR1 MNHEY and CDR2 SVGAGI. The CDR3 totals 11 residues. The germline V and J ends were trimmed by 6 bases and 11 bases, with 11 bases remaining between them. The CDR3 DNA reads as TGTGCCAGCAGGCAAGATAACAAGCAGTTCTTC. It is translated as CASRQDNKQFF.

This clone was picked up a small number of times. The chain carries TRBV6-1 and TRBJ1-5; 9 bases map to TRBD1. The CDR3 has 15 amino acids. Germline V gene lookup returns CDR1 MNHNS and CDR2 SASEGT. With 4 bases clipped from V and 2 bases from J, the junction kept 3 bases outside the gene matches. The CDR3 here is CASSVGQGGNQPQHF. CDR3 DNA sequence: TGTGCCAGCAGTGTGGGACAGGGAGGCAATCAGCCCCAGCATTTT.

The rearrangement uses TRBV25-1 and TRBJ1-5; D is undetermined. The V and J ends lost 5 bases and 0 bases respectively, with 20 bases between them. Germline values: CDR1 MGHDK, CDR2 SYGVNS. The CDR3 has 18 amino acids. The CDR3 region has the DNA TGTGCCAGCAGTCCCCCTCGGCCCGATCCTTATAGCAATCAGCCCCAGCATTTT. Translated: CASSPPRPDPYSNQPQHF.

V usage is TRBV4-3 and J usage is TRBJ2-3, with TRBD2 matching over 10 bases. This CDR3 comprises 16 residues. Germline V gene data show CDR1 as LGHNA and CDR2 as YSLEER. V shed 3 bases, J shed 5 bases, and the junction held 8 bases outside the gene matches. The CDR3 is CASSQDLAGAGDTQYF. Here the CDR3 DNA reads TGCGCCAGCAGCCAGGACCTAGCGGGAGCTGGAGATACGCAGTATTTT.

V usage is TRBV11-2 and J usage is TRBJ2-1; 8 bases fit TRBD2. The CDR3 has 17 amino acids. Germline trimming cut 5 bases from V and 3 bases from J; bases unmatched to any gene: 12. The germline CDR1 and CDR2 sequences are SGHAT and FQNNGV. This CDR3 reads CASSVGASGYFYNEQFF. The DNA for the CDR3 is TGTGCCAGCAGCGTAGGGGCTAGCGGGTATTTCTACAATGAGCAGTTCTTC.

V and J are TRBV27 and TRBJ2-7; the D gene is possibly TRBD1 (5 bases). This CDR3 is built from 15 residues. Trimming left V 2 bases short and J 0 bases short, with 11 bases between. Germline V gene lookup returns CDR1 MNHEY and CDR2 SMNVEV (reference sequence). The CDR3 region is CASSLAGKNSYEQYF. CDR3 nucleotide sequence: TGTGCCAGCAGTTTAGCAGGGAAAAACTCCTACGAGCAGTACTTC.

The rearrangement uses TRBV30 and TRBJ2-5; TRBD2 matches at 11 bases. Germline CDR1 and CDR2: GTSNPN and SVGIG (reference sequence). CDR3 length equals 14 residues. V trimming: 3 bases; J trimming: 3 bases; junction bases outside the gene matches: 3. Here the CDR3 reads CAWSPGLAEETQYF. In DNA, the CDR3 is TGTGCCTGGAGCCCGGGACTAGCGGAAGAGACCCAGTACTTC.

This sequence joins TRBV5-1 and TRBJ2-3; TRBD1 matches 7 bases. The CDR3 has 15 residues. In germline, CDR1 is SGHRS, CDR2 YFSETQ. V shed 7 bases and J 5 bases; nucleotides not matched to a gene: 13. CDR3 sequence: CASQKGASFVDTQYF. DNA for the CDR3: TGCGCCAGCCAGAAGGGGGCCTCATTTGTAGATACGCAGTATTTT.

V is TRBV11-2 and J is TRBJ2-7; D remains ambiguous. This CDR3 has 14 amino acids. The germline CDR1 and CDR2 sequences are SGHAT and FQNNGV. V was pared by 3 bases and J by 2 bases, with 11 bases between. CDR3 protein: CASSFPPETYEQYF. The DNA of the CDR3 is TGTGCCAGCAGCTTCCCCCCTGAAACCTACGAGCAGTACTTC.

The chain recombines TRBV2 with TRBJ2-7; D is tentatively TRBD1 or TRBD2 (5 bases each). The ends were cut back, 7 bases at V and 2 bases at J, with 15 bases in the middle. The CDR3 contains 14 residues. Germline V CDR1 and CDR2: SNHLY, FYNNEI. Here the CDR3 reads CASNPIRGPYEQYF. The CDR3 DNA sequence: TGTGCCAGCAATCCAATTCGGGGACCCTACGAGCAGTACTTC.

The genes are TRBV25-1 and TRBJ1-4; weak D call: TRBD1 (6 bases). The CDR3 is made up of 15 amino acids. CDR1 is MGHDK and CDR2 is SYGVNS in the germline V gene. The ends were cut back, 5 bases at V and 5 bases at J, with 15 bases in the middle. CDR3 DNA sequence: TGTGCCAGCAGTCCCCGGGAAGGGGGAAATGAAAAACTGTTTTTT. Its protein is CASSPREGGNEKLFF.

The rearrangement joins TRBV7-9 to TRBJ1-6; TRBD1 agrees at 10 bases. The germline gives CDR1 SEHNR, CDR2 FQNEAQ (reference sequence). The CDR3 totals 15 residues. With 3 bases clipped from V and 7 bases from J, the junction kept 3 bases outside the gene matches. The CDR3 DNA sequence: TGTGCCAGCAGCTTTCTGGGACAGGGGAATTCACCCCTCCACTTT. This encodes CASSFLGQGNSPLHF.

The V call is TRBV7-3, the J call TRBJ2-2; D tentatively fits TRBD1 or TRBD2 (5 bases each). Per the germline V gene, CDR1 is SGHTA and CDR2 is FQGTGA. This CDR3 contains 13 residues. Trimming cost V 11 bases and J 4 bases, with 14 bases left between them. The CDR3 DNA reads TGTGCCCAGATGAGGGGTTCCACCGGGGAGCTGTTTTTT. It encodes CAQMRGSTGELFF.

In this sample, this clone turned up a few times. At the DNA level, this CDR3 is encoded by other sequences in the same sample as well. This rearrangement joins TRBV7-2 to TRBJ2-7; the D is unclear. The CDR3 has 11 residues. From germline, CDR1 is SGHTA and CDR2 FQGNSA. Deletions cut 1 base from V and 4 bases from J, with 2 bases between. Written as DNA, the CDR3 is TGTGCCAGCAGCTTAGAATACGAGCAGTACTTC. Protein sequence: CASSLEYEQYF. The entire variable domain, with the rest obtained from reference TRBV7-2 and TRBJ2-7, is as follows: GAGVSQSPSNKVTEKGKDVELRCDPISGHTALYWYRQSLGQGLEFLIYFQGNSAPDKSGLPSDRFSAERTGGSVSTLTIQRTQQEDSAVYLCASSLEYEQYFGPGTRLTVT.

The CDR3: CASSHTEAFF. CDR3 nucleotide sequence: TGTGCCAGCAGTCACACTGAAGCTTTCTTT. The chain has TRBV11-2 and TRBJ1-1; D ambiguous. Trimming took 6 bases from V and 3 from J, leaving 2 bases between them. Germline assignment: CDR1 SGHAT and CDR2 FQNNGV. This CDR3 is 10 amino acids long.

The chain is built from TRBV18 and TRBJ2-2; unclear D gene. This CDR3 contains 15 residues. With 0 bases removed from V and 0 bases from J, the gap between germline ends came to 5 bases. CDR1 KGHSH and CDR2 LQKENI come from the germline V gene. Written as DNA, the CDR3 is TGTGCCAGCTCACCACCCGGTCCGAACACCGGGGAGCTGTTTTTT. This gives the protein CASSPPGPNTGELFF.

The rearrangement links TRBV7-8 to TRBJ2-7; D is perhaps TRBD1 or TRBD2 (5 bases each). The CDR3 totals 15 residues. Trimming pared 4 bases from V and 0 bases from J, leaving 13 bases between. Germline CDR1 reads SGHVS; CDR2 reads FQNEAQ. The CDR3 DNA reads TGTGCCAGCAGCTCTAGGGTCGGGGCCTCCTACGAGCAGTACTTC. This gives the protein CASSSRVGASYEQYF. Variable domain in full (rest from reference TRBV7-8 and TRBJ2-7): GAGVSQSPRYKVAKRGQDVALRCDPISGHVSLFWYQQALGQGPEFLTYFQNEAQLDKSGLPSDRFFAERPEGSVSTLKIQRTQQEDSAVYLCASSSRVGASYEQYFGPGTRLTVT.